Shown below are 5 T cell receptor beta chains from a single sample sequenced in a study of tumor-infiltrating lymphocytes in primary liver carcinoma. The blood RNA (from unsorted whole blood) was obtained, and germline DNA was also extracted. The input was about 500 ng total RNA; TCR beta cDNA was made from it with a constant-region primer. Three rounds of nested multiplex PCR with slightly modified ARM-PCR produced TCR beta libraries. PCR rounds one and two used TRBV1-TRBV30 forward primers with a C-beta reverse primer for around 11 cycles each. MiXCR was run by TCRdb on the multiplex PCR reads, yielding one entry per CDR3 protein. The sample consists of 330,000 or so distinct CDR3 sequences, about 65% of them appearing once. What was sequenced was peripheral blood. The receptors originated from a middle-aged man with primary liver carcinoma and hepatitis B virus infection.

This clonotype appeared a single time. A much larger clone differs by one base, so this may be a read error. The chain recombines TRBV13 with TRBJ2-3; D possibly corresponds to TRBD1 (5 bases). V gave up 2 bases and J gave up 5 bases, with 14 bases separating them. This CDR3 comprises 15 residues. Germline CDR1 reads PRHDT; CDR2 reads FYEKMQ (reference sequence). This CDR3 reads CASSLRGRRRDTQYF. CDR3 DNA sequence: TGTGCCAGCAGCTTAAGGGGAAGGCGAAGAGATACGCAGTATTTT.

To note about this clonotype: The final CDR3 position lacks the conserved phenylalanine or tryptophan, pointing to a likely read error. It is unclear where the CDR3 begins or ends on the DNA, so no DNA is shown, and the CDR3 is as TCRdb lists it. The chain combines TRBV11-2 with TRBJ2-6. Germline V gene lookup returns CDR1 SGHAT and CDR2 FQNNGV. The CDR3 contains 17 residues when both ends are counted. This CDR3 reads CASSRTTGRSGANVLTL.

This clonotype has at least ten counts. The chain links TRBV29-1 to TRBJ2-5; D unresolved. Per the germline V gene, CDR1 is SQVTM and CDR2 is ANQGSEA. V lost 4 bases and J 2 bases, leaving 11 bases between the germline ends. This CDR3 is 13 amino acids long. Written as DNA, the CDR3 is TGCAGCGTTGCCCTCTACGCTCAAGAGACCCAGTACTTC. Protein product: CSVALYAQETQYF. Filled out from reference TRBV29-1 and TRBJ2-5, the complete variable domain reads SAVISQKPSRDICQRGTSLTIQCQVDSQVTMMFWYRQQPGQSLTLIATANQGSEATYESGFVIDKFPISRPNLTFSTLTVSNMSPEDSSIYLCSVALYAQETQYFGPGTRLLVL.

To note about this clonotype: This is likely a read error, given that the CDR3 carries no conserved phenylalanine or tryptophan at its end. Because the CDR3's place on the DNA is in doubt, the DNA is left out and the CDR3 is given as listed by TCRdb. J is TRBJ2-7 and V is TRBV11-2. The length of the CDR3 is 13 amino acids, counting both ends. The V gene's germline CDR1 is SGHAT and CDR2 FQNNGV. The CDR3 here is CASTPTAVCEQYY.

For this clonotype: This may come from a read error, since a much larger clone is one base off. The chain uses TRBV14 and TRBJ2-1; possible D gene TRBD1, 5 bases. The CDR3 has 17 residues. Germline CDR1 reads SGHDN; CDR2 reads FVKESK. The CDR3 spells CASSQDWTKNSYHEQFF. In DNA form, the CDR3 reads TGTGCCAGCAGCCAAGATTGGACAAAAAACTCCTACCATGAGCAGTTCTTC.